This TCR beta chain was documented in a study of cytomegalovirus exposure and HLA in healthy donors. Whole-study results and caveats: More clonal expansion characterized HLA-associated TCR beta chains than equally common others in a later analysis. The authors enumerated some 170 TCR beta chains as linked to cytomegalovirus. As was reported, the classifier diagnosed cytomegalovirus status with high specificity and sensitivity. By a later analysis, the bulk of CMV-associated TCR beta chains appeared HLA-restricted.

The PCR contained 60 Vbeta and 13 Jbeta primers. Data came from immunoSEQ multiplex PCR; TCRdb stores just in-frame clones and leaves some out. The data contain 40,000 or so clones, around 87% of them seen just once; the ten biggest clones take up approximately 8%. In its sample, this clone was seen once. What it binds is not known. The specimen was PBMCs. The sequence was collected from a woman between 35 and 50 years old in good health and CMV-seropositive.

CDR3 amino acids: CASLRDFTDTQYF. The DNA of the CDR3 is TGTGCCAGCCTAAGGGACTTCACAGATACGCAGTATTTT. The V call is TRBV10-3, the J call TRBJ2-3; D may be TRBD2 (6 bases). The CDR3 loop spans 13 amino acids. CDR1 is ENHRY and CDR2 is SYGVKD in the germline V gene. The V and J ends lost 10 bases and 2 bases respectively, with 13 bases between them.